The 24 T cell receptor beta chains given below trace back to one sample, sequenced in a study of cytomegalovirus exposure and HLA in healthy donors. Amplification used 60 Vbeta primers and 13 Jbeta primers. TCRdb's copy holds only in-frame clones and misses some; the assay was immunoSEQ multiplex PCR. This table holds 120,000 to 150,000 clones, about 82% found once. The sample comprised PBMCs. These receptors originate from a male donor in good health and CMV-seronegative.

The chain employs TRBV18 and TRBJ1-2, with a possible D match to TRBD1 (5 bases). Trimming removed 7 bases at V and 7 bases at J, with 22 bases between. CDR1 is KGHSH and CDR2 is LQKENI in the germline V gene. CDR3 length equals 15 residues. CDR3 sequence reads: CASFGFGEGAGGYTF. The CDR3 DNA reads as TGTGCCAGCTTTGGGTTTGGCGAAGGGGCCGGTGGCTACACCTTC.

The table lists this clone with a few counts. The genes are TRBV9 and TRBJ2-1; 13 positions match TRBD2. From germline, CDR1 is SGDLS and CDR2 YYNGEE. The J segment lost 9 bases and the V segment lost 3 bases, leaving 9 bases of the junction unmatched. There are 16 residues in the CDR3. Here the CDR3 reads CASSGLGTSGTGEQFF. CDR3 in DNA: TGTGCCAGCAGCGGCCTAGGGACTAGCGGGACTGGTGAGCAGTTCTTC.

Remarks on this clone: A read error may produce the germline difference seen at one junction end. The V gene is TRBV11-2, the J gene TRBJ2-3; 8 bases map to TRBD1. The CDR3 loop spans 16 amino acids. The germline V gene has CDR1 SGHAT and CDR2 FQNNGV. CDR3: CASSPTGEHFTDTQYF. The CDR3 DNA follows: TGCGCCAGCAGCCCGACAGGGGAGCACTTCACAGATACGCAGTATTTT.

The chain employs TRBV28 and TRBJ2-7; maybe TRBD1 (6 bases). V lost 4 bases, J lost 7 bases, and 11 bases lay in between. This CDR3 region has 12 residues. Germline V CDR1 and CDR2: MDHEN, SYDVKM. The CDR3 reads CASSSGVGEQYF. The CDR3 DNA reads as TGTGCCAGCAGTTCAGGGGTCGGGGAGCAGTACTTC.

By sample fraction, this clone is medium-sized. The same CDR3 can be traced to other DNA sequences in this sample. CDR3 sequence: CASSELAGGPDTQYF. CDR3 coding DNA: TGTGCCAGCAGTGAACTAGCGGGGGGGCCAGATACGCAGTATTTT. V and J are TRBV6-1 and TRBJ2-3; 12 bases are shared with TRBD2. J gave up 4 bases and V 2 bases, and 1 base lay outside the gene matches. In germline, CDR1 is MNHNS, CDR2 SASEGT. This CDR3 is built from 15 residues.

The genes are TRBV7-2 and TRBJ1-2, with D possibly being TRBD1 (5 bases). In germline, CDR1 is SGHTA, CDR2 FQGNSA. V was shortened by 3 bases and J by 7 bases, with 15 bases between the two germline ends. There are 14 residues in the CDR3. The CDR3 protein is CASSFIRVSFGYTF. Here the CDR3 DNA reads TGTGCCAGCAGCTTTATCAGGGTCTCTTTTGGCTACACCTTC.

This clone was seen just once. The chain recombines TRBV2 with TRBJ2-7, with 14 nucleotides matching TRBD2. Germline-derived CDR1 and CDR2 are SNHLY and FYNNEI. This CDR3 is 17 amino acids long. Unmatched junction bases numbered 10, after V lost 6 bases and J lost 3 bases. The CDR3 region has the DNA TGTGCCAGCAGAGCCATGGCGGGGACTAGCGGGAGCTACGAGCAGTACTTC. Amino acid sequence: CASRAMAGTSGSYEQYF.

Here the CDR3 reads CASSHTGGGSNQPQHF. The CDR3 DNA reads TGTGCCAGCAGCCACACGGGGGGTGGCAGCAATCAGCCCCAGCATTTT. V is TRBV7-9 and J is TRBJ1-5; perhaps TRBD1 as D (5 bases). There are 16 residues in the CDR3. The V gene lost 5 bases and the J gene lost 1 base, with 15 bases spanning the gap. In germline, CDR1 is SEHNR, CDR2 FQNEAQ (reference sequence). The full variable domain, completed using reference TRBV7-9 and TRBJ1-5, is DTGVSQNPRHKITKRGQNVTFRCDPISEHNRLYWYRQTLGQGPEFLTYFQNEAQLEKSRLLSDRFSAERPKGSFSTLEIQRTEQGDSAMYLCASSHTGGGSNQPQHFGDGTRLSIL.

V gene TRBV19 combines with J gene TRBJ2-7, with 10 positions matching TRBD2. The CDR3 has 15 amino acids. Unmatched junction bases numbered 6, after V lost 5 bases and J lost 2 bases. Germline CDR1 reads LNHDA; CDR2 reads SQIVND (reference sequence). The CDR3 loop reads CASSPSSGGAYEQYF. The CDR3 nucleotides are TGTGCCAGTAGTCCGTCGAGCGGGGGGGCCTACGAGCAGTACTTC.

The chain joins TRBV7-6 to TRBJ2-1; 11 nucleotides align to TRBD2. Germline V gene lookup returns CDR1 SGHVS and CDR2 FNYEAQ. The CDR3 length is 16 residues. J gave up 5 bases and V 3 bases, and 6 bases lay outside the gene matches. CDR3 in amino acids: CASSLDSGRADNEQFF. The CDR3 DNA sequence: TGTGCCAGCAGCTTGGATAGCGGGAGGGCCGACAATGAGCAGTTCTTC. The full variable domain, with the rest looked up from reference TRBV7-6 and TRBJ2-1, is GAGVSQSPRYKVTKRGQDVALRCDPISGHVSLYWYRQALGQGPEFLTYFNYEAQQDKSGLPNDRFSAERPEGSISTLTIQRTEQRDSAMYRCASSLDSGRADNEQFFGPGTRLTVL.

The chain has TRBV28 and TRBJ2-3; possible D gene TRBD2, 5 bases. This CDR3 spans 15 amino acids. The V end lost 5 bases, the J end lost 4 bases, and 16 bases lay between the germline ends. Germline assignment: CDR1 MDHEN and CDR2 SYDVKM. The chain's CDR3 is CASSLPPGIADTQYF. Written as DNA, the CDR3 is TGTGCCAGCAGTCTACCCCCCGGGATTGCAGATACGCAGTATTTT. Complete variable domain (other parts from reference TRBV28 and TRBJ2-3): DVKVTQSSRYLVKRTGEKVFLECVQDMDHENMFWYRQDPGLGLRLIYFSYDVKMKEKGDIPEGYSVSREKKERFSLILESASTNQTSMYLCASSLPPGIADTQYFGPGTRLTVL.

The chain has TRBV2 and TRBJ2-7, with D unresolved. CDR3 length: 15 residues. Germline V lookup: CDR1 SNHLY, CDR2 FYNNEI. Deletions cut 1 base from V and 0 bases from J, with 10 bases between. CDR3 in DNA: TGTGCCAGCAGTGAAGAAGGAGCACTCTCCTACGAGCAGTACTTC. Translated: CASSEEGALSYEQYF.

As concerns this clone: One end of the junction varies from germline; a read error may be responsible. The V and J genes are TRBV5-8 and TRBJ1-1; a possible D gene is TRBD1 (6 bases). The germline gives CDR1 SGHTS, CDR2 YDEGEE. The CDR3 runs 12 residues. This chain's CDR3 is CASSSPPVGAVF. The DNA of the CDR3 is TGTGCCAGCAGCTCCCCCCCCGTGGGGGCCGTTTTT.

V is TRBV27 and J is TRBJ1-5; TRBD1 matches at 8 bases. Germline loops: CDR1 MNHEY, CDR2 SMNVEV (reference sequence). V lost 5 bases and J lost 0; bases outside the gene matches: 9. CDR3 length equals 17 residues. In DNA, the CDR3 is TGTGCCAGCAGTCCCAGGACAGGGAGATATAGCAATCAGCCCCAGCATTTT. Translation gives CASSPRTGRYSNQPQHF.

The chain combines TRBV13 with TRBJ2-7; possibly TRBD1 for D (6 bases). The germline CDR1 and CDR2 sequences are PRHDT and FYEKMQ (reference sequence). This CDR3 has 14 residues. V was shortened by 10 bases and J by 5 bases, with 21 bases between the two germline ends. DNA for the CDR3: TGTGCCACCCTAATGATACAGGGTTCGGACGAGCAGTACTTC. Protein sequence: CATLMIQGSDEQYF.

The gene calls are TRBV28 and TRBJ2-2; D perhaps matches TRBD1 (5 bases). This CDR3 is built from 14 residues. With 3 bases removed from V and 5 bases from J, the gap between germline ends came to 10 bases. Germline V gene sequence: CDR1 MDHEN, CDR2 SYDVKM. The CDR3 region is CASSLTAWTGELFF. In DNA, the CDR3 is TGTGCCAGCAGTTTGACAGCGTGGACCGGGGAGCTGTTTTTT.

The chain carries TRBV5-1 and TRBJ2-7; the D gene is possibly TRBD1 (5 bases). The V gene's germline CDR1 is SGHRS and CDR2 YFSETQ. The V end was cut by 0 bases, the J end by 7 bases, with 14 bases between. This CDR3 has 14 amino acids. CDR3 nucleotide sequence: TGCGCCAGCAGCTTGGAAGGGGTGGGGCGGGAGCAGTACTTC. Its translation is CASSLEGVGREQYF.

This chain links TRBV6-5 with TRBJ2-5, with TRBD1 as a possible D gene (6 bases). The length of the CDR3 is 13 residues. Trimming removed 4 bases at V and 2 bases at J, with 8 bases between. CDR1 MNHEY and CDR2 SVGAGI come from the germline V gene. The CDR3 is CASSFQGQETQYF. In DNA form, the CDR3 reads TGTGCCAGCAGTTTTCAGGGGCAAGAGACCCAGTACTTC.

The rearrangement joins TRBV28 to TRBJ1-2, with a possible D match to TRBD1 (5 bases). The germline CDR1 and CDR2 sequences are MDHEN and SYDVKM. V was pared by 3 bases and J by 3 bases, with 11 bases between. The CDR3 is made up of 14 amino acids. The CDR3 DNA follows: TGTGCCAGCAGTTTGGCAGGGTTGGACTATGGCTACACCTTC. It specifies CASSLAGLDYGYTF.

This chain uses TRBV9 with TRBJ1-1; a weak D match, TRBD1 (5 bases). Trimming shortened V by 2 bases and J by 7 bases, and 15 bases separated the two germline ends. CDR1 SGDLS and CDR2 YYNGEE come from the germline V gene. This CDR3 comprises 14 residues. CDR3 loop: CASSVGGRVGEAFF. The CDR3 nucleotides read TGTGCCAGCAGCGTGGGGGGGAGGGTTGGTGAAGCTTTCTTT.

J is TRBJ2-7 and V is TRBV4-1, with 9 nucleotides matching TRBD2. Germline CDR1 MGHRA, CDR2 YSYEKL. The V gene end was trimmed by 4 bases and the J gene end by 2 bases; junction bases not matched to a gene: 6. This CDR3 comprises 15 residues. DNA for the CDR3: TGCGCCAGCAGCCGACTAGCGGACCCAACCTACGAGCAGTACTTC. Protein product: CASSRLADPTYEQYF.

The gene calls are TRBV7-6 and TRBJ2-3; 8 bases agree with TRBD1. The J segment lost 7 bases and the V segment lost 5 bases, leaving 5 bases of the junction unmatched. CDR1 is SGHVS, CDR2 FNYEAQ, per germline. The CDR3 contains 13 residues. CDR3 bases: TGTGCCAGCAGCCGGACAGGGTTAAATACGCAGTATTTT. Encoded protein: CASSRTGLNTQYF. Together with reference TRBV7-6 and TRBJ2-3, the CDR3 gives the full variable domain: GAGVSQSPRYKVTKRGQDVALRCDPISGHVSLYWYRQALGQGPEFLTYFNYEAQQDKSGLPNDRFSAERPEGSISTLTIQRTEQRDSAMYRCASSRTGLNTQYFGPGTRLTVL.

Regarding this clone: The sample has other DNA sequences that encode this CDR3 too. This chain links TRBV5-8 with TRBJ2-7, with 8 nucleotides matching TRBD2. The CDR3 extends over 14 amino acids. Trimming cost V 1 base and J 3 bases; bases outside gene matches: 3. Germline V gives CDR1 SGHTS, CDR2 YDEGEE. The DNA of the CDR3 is TGTGCCAGCAGCTTGCGCGGGGGGAGCTACGAGCAGTACTTC. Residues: CASSLRGGSYEQYF.

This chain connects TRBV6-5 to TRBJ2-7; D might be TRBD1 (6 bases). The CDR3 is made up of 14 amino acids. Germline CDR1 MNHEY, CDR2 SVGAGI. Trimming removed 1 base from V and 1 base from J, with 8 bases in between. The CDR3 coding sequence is TGTGCCAGCAGTTACTTTCAGGGGTCCTACGAGCAGTACTTC. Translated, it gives CASSYFQGSYEQYF.